This T cell receptor beta chain came from a study of shared clonotypes between healthy human individuals. Broader study findings: The researchers took only blood, and tissue repertoires probably look different.

The method was immunoSEQ multiplex PCR; TCRdb's version includes in-frame clones alone and lacks a portion of them. The sample records about 2.4 million clones, approximately 93% being singletons. V shed 3 bases and J 9 bases; nucleotides not matched to a gene: 10. Germline assignment: CDR1 LGHNA and CDR2 YSLEER. The CDR3 has 16 amino acids. On this clone: Antigen specificity is unknown.

The chain joins TRBV4-3 to TRBJ2-1, with 11 bases aligning to TRBD2. The source is a man between 18 and 35 years old in good health. Some clones in this sample may be carry-over from other donors' samples. The sample comprised naive CD4+ T cells from PBMCs. Subset meaning: CD45RA+ positively selected. The CDR3 DNA reads TGCGCCAGCAGCCACGGGATGTCTAGCGGGAGGTCTGAGCAGTTCTTC. Translation gives CASSHGMSSGRSEQFF.